Presented here are 18 T cell receptor beta chains from one specimen sequenced in a study of blood T cells in healthy people across ages. Through a sample-barcoded 5' primer and a J-beta primer mix, a second PCR was run for roughly 7 to 11 cycles. A single record per CDR3 protein comes from TCRdb applying MiXCR to the 5' RACE reads. The table includes more than 1,400,000 distinct CDR3 sequences, 35% to 45% detected once. The sequencing sample was made of blood. All receptors derive from a woman younger than 30 in good health.

The chain employs TRBV27 and TRBJ1-2; 9 positions match TRBD1. CDR1 and CDR2 (germline): MNHEY, SMNVEV (reference sequence). V lost 6 bases, J lost 6 bases, and 11 bases stayed unmatched. CDR3 size: 15 residues. The CDR3 nucleotides read TGTGCCAGCAGCTCCCGGGACAGGGTCTTTCATGGCTACACCTTC. Translated: CASSSRDRVFHGYTF.

This sequence joins TRBV4-1 and TRBJ2-7; TRBD1 agrees at 7 bases. This CDR3 contains 15 residues. CDR1 and CDR2 from the germline V gene are MGHRA and YSYEKL. J lost 10 bases, V lost 0 bases, and 12 bases had no gene match. CDR3 sequence reads: CASSQDTGQARFQYF. In nucleotides, the CDR3 is TGCGCCAGCAGCCAAGACACCGGACAGGCCCGATTCCAGTACTTC.

J is TRBJ2-7 and V is TRBV20-1, with 7 bases matching TRBD1. CDR1 and CDR2 from the germline V gene are DFQATT and SNEGSKA (reference sequence). This CDR3 is built from 13 residues. V lost 3 bases, J lost 0 bases, and 2 bases stayed unmatched. The chain's CDR3 is CSASAGGSYEQYF. The CDR3 nucleotides read TGCAGTGCTAGCGCAGGGGGCTCCTACGAGCAGTACTTC.

The chain's CDR3 is CASSLAVANSYNEQYF. In DNA form, the CDR3 reads TGTGCCAGCAGCTTAGCGGTCGCGAACTCCTACAATGAGCAGTACTTC. The chain recombines TRBV7-6 with TRBJ2-1, with unresolved D. The end of the DNA is better explained by TRBJ2-7, so the J call may be wrong. The CDR3 sequence is 16 residues long. Germline-derived CDR1 and CDR2 are SGHVS and FNYEAQ.

The sample holds many counts of this clonotype. This chain uses TRBV4-1 with TRBJ2-1; D remains unclear. This CDR3 is built from 16 residues. Germline loops: CDR1 MGHRA, CDR2 YSYEKL. Trimming took 4 bases from V and 3 from J, leaving 16 bases between them. CDR3 loop: CASSPEGLLIYNEQFF. In DNA form, the CDR3 reads TGCGCCAGCAGCCCAGAAGGTTTACTTATCTACAATGAGCAGTTCTTC.

The chain is built from TRBV20-1 and TRBJ1-2, with 10 nucleotides matching TRBD1. V was pared by 8 bases and J by 4 bases, with 7 bases of the junction left unmatched. The CDR3 length is 13 residues. The germline V gene has CDR1 DFQATT and CDR2 SNEGSKA (reference sequence). Written as DNA, the CDR3 is TGCAGTACCAGGACAGGGGGTCCCTATGGCTACACCTTC. The encoded protein is CSTRTGGPYGYTF.

The gene calls are TRBV12-3 or TRBV12-4 and TRBJ1-1; tentatively, D is TRBD1 (5 bases). Trimming removed 5 bases at V and 5 bases at J, with 12 bases between. This CDR3 comprises 13 residues. The CDR3 spells CASSAGEGTEAFF. DNA for the CDR3: TGTGCCAGCAGTGCCGGGGAGGGGACTGAAGCTTTCTTT.

This sequence joins TRBV12-3 or TRBV12-4 and TRBJ2-5, with 10 positions matching TRBD2. V was pared by 10 bases and J by 11 bases, with 22 bases of the junction left unmatched. The CDR3 loop spans 16 amino acids. The CDR3 reads CATISGRIIFGGEQYF. DNA of the CDR3: TGTGCCACCATTAGCGGGAGGATCATTTTCGGGGGTGAGCAGTACTTC.

This clonotype has a handful of counts. This chain connects TRBV12-5 to TRBJ2-1; TRBD2 might be the D (5 bases). The germline V gene has CDR1 LGHNT and CDR2 FRNRAP. The CDR3 is made up of 13 amino acids. V gave up 2 bases and J gave up 8 bases, with 10 bases separating them. The CDR3 DNA follows: TGTGCTAGTGGTTTGCGAGGGTCCGATGAGCAGTTCTTC. This codes for CASGLRGSDEQFF.

V is TRBV12-3 or TRBV12-4 and J is TRBJ2-5; D is unresolved. TRBJ2-7 matches the DNA end more closely, so the J call is doubtful. There are 14 residues in the CDR3. The CDR3 DNA is TGTGCCAGCAGTCCCGAACTTGTATCAGGCGAGCAGTACTTC. This gives the protein CASSPELVSGEQYF.

The J gene is TRBJ2-5, the V gene TRBV28; 7 bases line up with TRBD1. The CDR3 is made up of 15 amino acids. In germline, CDR1 is MDHEN, CDR2 SYDVKM. Losses at the gene ends were 5 bases for V and 1 base for J; bases not matched to a gene: 7. The CDR3 DNA follows: TGTGCCAGCAGTCCCCGGACAGGTGTCCAAGAGACCCAGTACTTC. Translation gives CASSPRTGVQETQYF. Full variable domain (missing parts from reference TRBV28 and TRBJ2-5): DVKVTQSSRYLVKRTGEKVFLECVQDMDHENMFWYRQDPGLGLRLIYFSYDVKMKEKGDIPEGYSVSREKKERFSLILESASTNQTSMYLCASSPRTGVQETQYFGPGTRLLVL.

This chain links TRBV10-3 with TRBJ2-7; D might be TRBD1 (6 bases). Trimming shortened V by 6 bases and J by 5 bases, and 17 bases separated the two germline ends. The CDR3 sequence is 14 residues long. Per the germline V gene, CDR1 is ENHRY and CDR2 is SYGVKD. The CDR3 reads CAIRTQGRGNEQYF. DNA of the CDR3: TGTGCCATCAGAACACAGGGCCGGGGCAACGAGCAGTACTTC.

For the CDR3, the DNA is TGTGCCAGCAGGCCATCGACGTCCTACGAGCAGTACTTC. Translated: CASRPSTSYEQYF. J is TRBJ2-7 and V is TRBV28; D is undetermined. Looked up from germline, CDR1 is MDHEN and CDR2 is SYDVKM. This CDR3 has 13 amino acids. V was cut by 6 bases and J by 1 base, with 10 bases left in between. Full variable domain (outside the CDR3, taken from reference TRBV28 and TRBJ2-7): DVKVTQSSRYLVKRTGEKVFLECVQDMDHENMFWYRQDPGLGLRLIYFSYDVKMKEKGDIPEGYSVSREKKERFSLILESASTNQTSMYLCASRPSTSYEQYFGPGTRLTVT.

This clonotype was counted once. The genes are TRBV6-1 and TRBJ1-5, with TRBD1 matching over 9 bases. CDR3 size: 15 residues. The V segment lost 7 bases and the J segment 7 bases; nucleotides outside the gene matches: 11. Germline V gene sequence: CDR1 MNHNS, CDR2 SASEGT. DNA of the CDR3: TGTGCCAGCAAGATAGGGACAGGGAGGGACCAGCCCCAGCATTTT. This sequence encodes CASKIGTGRDQPQHF.

V usage is TRBV10-3 and J usage is TRBJ1-4; D gene ambiguous. Trimming cost V 8 bases and J 3 bases, with 16 bases left between them. The CDR3 runs 15 residues. Germline assignment: CDR1 ENHRY and CDR2 SYGVKD. CDR3 residues: CAIGEGPGPNEKLFF. The DNA of the CDR3 is TGTGCCATCGGGGAAGGGCCAGGCCCTAATGAAAAACTGTTTTTT.

This clonotype was observed a few times. V is TRBV12-3 or TRBV12-4 and J is TRBJ1-2; D is undetermined. There are 15 residues in the CDR3. V shed 1 base and J shed 5 bases, with 14 bases lying between them. CDR3 bases: TGTGCCAGCAGTTTAGGTGCCTCGGCAGTTTATGGCTACACCTTC. As protein: CASSLGASAVYGYTF.

Comment on this clonotype: One end of the junction does not line up with germline, which may come from a read error. The chain carries TRBV6-2 or TRBV6-3 and TRBJ2-3; 9 bases map to TRBD2. The CDR3 is 19 amino acids. CDR1 and CDR2 (germline): MNHEY, SVGEGT. CDR3 loop: CASSYSPRGRADGPDTRYF. For the CDR3, the DNA is TGTGCCAGCAGTTACTCTCCGCGCGGGAGGGCCGACGGTCCAGATACGCGGTATTTT.

CDR3 DNA sequence: TGCGCCAGCAGCTTAAGTGGTAGGTTGGACACAGATACGCAGTATTTT. It encodes CASSLSGRLDTDTQYF. V gene TRBV5-1 combines with J gene TRBJ2-3; D gene uncertain. In germline, CDR1 is SGHRS, CDR2 YFSETQ. The V gene lost 2 bases and the J gene lost 2 bases, with 15 bases spanning the gap. CDR3 length equals 16 residues.